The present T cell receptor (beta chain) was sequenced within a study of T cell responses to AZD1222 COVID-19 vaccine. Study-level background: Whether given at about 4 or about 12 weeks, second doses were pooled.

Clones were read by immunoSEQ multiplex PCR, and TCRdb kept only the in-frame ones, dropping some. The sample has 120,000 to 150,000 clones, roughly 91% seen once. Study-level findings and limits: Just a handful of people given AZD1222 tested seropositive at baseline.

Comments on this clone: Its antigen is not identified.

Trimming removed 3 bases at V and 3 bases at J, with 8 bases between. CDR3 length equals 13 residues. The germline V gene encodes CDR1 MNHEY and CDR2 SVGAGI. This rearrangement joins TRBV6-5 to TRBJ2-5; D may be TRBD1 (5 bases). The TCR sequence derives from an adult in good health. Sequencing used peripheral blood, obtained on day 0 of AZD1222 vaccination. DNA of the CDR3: TGTGCCAGCAGTTATGGCAGGGAAGAGACCCAGTACTTC. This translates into CASSYGREETQYF.